These 21 T cell receptor beta chains were sequenced from one sample in a study of CD8+ T cells in alopecia areata. RNA extraction and reverse transcription yielded cDNA as sequencing template. The assay was immunoSEQ multiplex PCR, and TCRdb's table has in-frame clones only and misses some. Singletons are absent from the sample, which has approximately 19,000 clones. Researchers sorted pooled cutaneous lymph node cells on the basis of CD4, CD8alpha, NKG2D, NKG2ACE and other markers. Input material: CD8+ T cells sorted from a lymph node. These receptors were obtained from a C3H/HeJ mouse with alopecia areata. Mouse strain MHC haplotype: H2-k.

This clone came up a few times. The protein in this entry is translated from the DNA; at residue 13 it differs from the protein listed in TCRdb. The listed genes are named as in mouse. The sequenced fragment ends 3 residues before the CDR3 boundary, so the rest is inferred from the germline J gene. The chain links TRBV13-3 to TRBJ1-3; D might be TRBD1 (6 bases). Germline values: CDR1 NNHDY, CDR2 SYVADS. This CDR3 contains 16 residues. V lost 3 bases and J lost 0, with 13 bases in between. CDR3 sequence: CASSVQGSPSGNTLYF. CDR3 DNA (partial): TGTGCCAGCAGTGTGCAGGGGTCCCCTTCTGGAAATACG.

As for this clone: Mouse germline and gene names are used. The CDR3 is cut off 4 residues early in the read; its end comes from the germline J gene. This chain uses TRBV13-2 with TRBJ2-5, with 12 bases matching TRBD2. The V gene's germline CDR1 is NNHNN and CDR2 SYGAGS (reference sequence). The CDR3 sequence is 15 residues long. CDR3 DNA (partial): TGTGCCAGCGGCTTCGACTGGGGGGGCGAAGAC. This translates into CASGFDWGGED. The whole CDR3 protein reads CASGFDWGGEDTQYF.

The sample holds many counts of this clone. Any gene name here is a mouse gene name. The CDR3 goes on 4 residues after the read ends, and that part is filled in from the germline J gene. The sample has other DNA sequences that encode this CDR3 too. This chain links TRBV13-3 with TRBJ2-5; the match to TRBD2 covers 7 bases. The CDR3 spans 14 residues. From germline, CDR1 is NNHDY and CDR2 SYVADS. CDR3 protein: CASSDRLGEDTQYF. The part of the CDR3 DNA that was read is TGTGCCAGCAGTGATCGACTGGGAGAAGAC.

A word on this clone: These gene names are mouse names. Read sequence stops 4 residues before the CDR3 end, and the germline J gene provides the missing end. This chain uses TRBV19 with TRBJ1-1; TRBD1 is a possible D gene (6 bases). Germline V CDR1 and CDR2: FNHDT, SITEND (reference sequence). This CDR3 region has 14 residues. V shed 0 bases and J shed 3 bases, with 9 bases lying between them. The sequenced part of the CDR3 DNA is TGTGCCAGCAGTATAGTGCCAGGGGACACA. It translates to CASSIVPGDT. The full-length CDR3 reads as CASSIVPGDTEVFF.

This clone was detected many times. Genes and germline are mouse. The CDR3 end is not reached by the read, which stops 4 residues before it; the germline J gene fills it in. The rearrangement joins TRBV13-3 to TRBJ1-4, with 10 bases identical to TRBD1. CDR3 length: 13 amino acids. Germline CDR1 NNHDY, CDR2 SYVADS. The V gene end was trimmed by 6 bases and the J gene end by 6 bases; junction bases not matched to a gene: 2. CDR3 DNA (partial): TGTGCCAGCACAGGACAGGGGGACGAA. Its translation is CASTGQGDE. The full CDR3 protein reads CASTGQGDERLFF.

About this clone itself: Gene names and germline match the mouse. The CDR3 sequence is CASSILGPTGQLYF. The CDR3 bases that were read are TGTGCCAGCAGTATTCTGGGGCCGACCGGG. The V and J genes are TRBV19 and TRBJ2-2; a weak D match, TRBD2 (6 bases). The read ends 4 residues before the CDR3 terminus; that terminus is restored from the germline J gene. The length of the CDR3 is 14 residues. V lost 2 bases and J lost 5, with 10 bases in between. CDR1 and CDR2 (germline): FNHDT, SITEND (reference sequence). Using reference TRBV19 and TRBJ2-2 for the parts outside the CDR3, the full variable domain is GGIITQTPKFLIGQEGQKLTLKCQQNFNHDTMYWYRQDSGKGLRLIYYSITENDLQKGDLSEGYDASREKKSSFSLTVTSAQKNEMAVFLCASSILGPTGQLYFGEGSKLTVL.

There are many counts of this clone. Each gene name is a mouse one. The read is 4 residues too short to cover the CDR3 end, so that end is filled in from the germline J gene. This chain connects TRBV13-2 to TRBJ2-7; 10 bases match TRBD2. This CDR3 has 14 amino acids. The germline gives CDR1 NNHNN, CDR2 SYGAGS (reference sequence). The ends lost 5 bases at V and 3 bases at J; junction bases unmatched: 5. The part of the CDR3 DNA that was read is TGTGCCAGCGGAAACCGGGACTGGGGCTAT. Translated: CASGNRDWGY. The CDR3, in full, reads CASGNRDWGYEQYF.

This clone was detected only a few times. The genes are named according to mouse. The read ends 4 residues before the CDR3 terminus; that terminus is restored from the germline J gene. J is TRBJ2-5 and V is TRBV13-1; 13 positions match TRBD2. The CDR3 has 17 amino acids. The junction had 5 bases not matched to a gene; V was cut back by 4 bases and J by 0 bases. The germline gives CDR1 NSHNY, CDR2 SYGAGN. The CDR3 protein is CASSNRDWGGNQDTQYF. The CDR3 DNA, read in part, is TGTGCCAGCAGTAACCGGGACTGGGGGGGTAACCAAGAC.

For this clone: Genes and germline come from the mouse. The observed sequence ends 4 residues before the CDR3 terminus, with the missing tail filled in from the germline J gene. The J gene is TRBJ2-5, the V gene TRBV16, with 9 bases aligning to TRBD1. The CDR3 runs 13 residues. The germline gives CDR1 SGHSA, CDR2 FRNQAP. The part of the CDR3 DNA that was read is TGTGCAAGCAGCTGGACAGGGGAAGAC. It encodes CASSWTGED. The whole CDR3 reads CASSWTGEDTQYF.

About this clone: Gene names are the mouse ones. The read gets to within 4 residues of the CDR3 end, and the germline J gene fills in the rest. The chain links TRBV19 to TRBJ1-2, with D perhaps TRBD1 (6 bases). The ends were cut back, 2 bases at V and 1 base at J, with 9 bases in the middle. This CDR3 contains 14 residues. From germline, CDR1 is FNHDT and CDR2 SITEND (reference sequence). CDR3 DNA (partial): TGTGCCAGCAGTATGGGGACAATAAACTCC. This sequence encodes CASSMGTINS. The whole CDR3 is CASSMGTINSDYTF. Variable domain in full (rest from reference TRBV19 and TRBJ1-2): GGIITQTPKFLIGQEGQKLTLKCQQNFNHDTMYWYRQDSGKGLRLIYYSITENDLQKGDLSEGYDASREKKSSFSLTVTSAQKNEMAVFLCASSMGTINSDYTFGSGTRLLVI.

Note on this clone: Mouse gene names apply. The DNA read from the CDR3 is TGTGCCAGCAGTATAGCTCTCGACTGGGGGGGTTACACCGGG. Translating it yields CASSIALDWGGYTG. The entire CDR3 protein reads CASSIALDWGGYTGQLYF. V gene TRBV19 combines with J gene TRBJ2-2; 11 bases line up with TRBD2. Read coverage stops 4 residues before the CDR3 terminus; the germline J gene supplies the remainder. The CDR3 covers 18 residues. CDR1 and CDR2 (germline): FNHDT, SITEND (reference sequence). Germline trimming cut 0 bases from V and 3 bases from J; bases unmatched to any gene: 7.

A few counts support this clone. The TCRdb protein fails to match the DNA translation at residue 11; the protein reported here was translated from the DNA. The gene names here belong to mouse. The read terminates 3 residues before the CDR3 end, so the remaining end is supplied by the germline J gene. The chain joins TRBV19 to TRBJ1-6, with 10 bases aligning to TRBD1. TRBJ1-6 is an ORF, with its function uncertain. With 3 bases clipped from V and 8 bases from J, the junction kept 2 bases outside the gene matches. In germline, CDR1 is FNHDT, CDR2 SITEND (reference sequence). The CDR3 runs 14 residues. The sequenced part of the CDR3 DNA is TGTGCCAGCAGTAGGGACAGGGGTTATTCGCCC. The encoded protein is CASSRDRGYSP. The entire CDR3 reads CASSRDRGYSPLYF.

The sample holds a few counts of this clone. At residue 10, TCRdb's protein is not the same as the translated DNA, so the protein here was read from the DNA. Gene names denote mouse genes. This chain's CDR3 is CAWRDNYNSPLYF. The sequenced CDR3 bases are TGTGCCTGGAGAGACAATTATAATTCGCCC. The genes are TRBV31 and TRBJ1-6; no firm D call. Coverage ceases 3 residues before the CDR3 finishes, and the germline J gene fills in the end. TRBJ1-6 is placed among ORFs of uncertain function. V was shortened by 3 bases and J by 4 bases, with 7 bases between the two germline ends. This CDR3 spans 13 amino acids. Germline V gene lookup returns CDR1 GKSSPN and CDR2 SITVG.

This clone was observed at least ten times. Mouse gene names apply. The missing CDR3 end, 4 residues past where the read stops, is filled in from the germline J gene. The chain couples TRBV14 to TRBJ2-3; the D is unclear. This CDR3 region has 14 residues. CDR1 SGHDT and CDR2 FRDEAV come from the germline V gene. Trimming shortened V by 1 base and J by 0 bases, and 6 bases separated the two germline ends. CDR3: CASSFPSSAETLYF. The sequenced CDR3 bases are TGTGCCAGCAGTTTCCCCAGTAGTGCAGAA. The full variable domain, its missing parts supplied by reference TRBV14 and TRBJ2-3, is EAGVTQSPRYAVLQEGQAVSFWCDPISGHDTLYWYQQPRDQGPQLLVYFRDEAVIDNSQLPSDRFSAVRPKGTNSTLKIQSAKQGDTATYLCASSFPSSAETLYFGSGTRLTVL.

This clone was counted at least ten times. Gene names and germline refer to mouse. Read sequence stops 4 residues before the CDR3 end, and the germline J gene provides the missing end. The V and J genes are TRBV19 and TRBJ2-1; D is possibly TRBD2 (6 bases). The germline V and J ends were trimmed by 2 bases and 6 bases, with 6 bases remaining between them. This CDR3 region has 12 residues. Per germline, CDR1 FNHDT and CDR2 SITEND (reference sequence). The sequenced CDR3 bases are TGTGCCAGCAGTATCTGGGGTGCT. It encodes CASSIWGA. Given in full, the CDR3 is CASSIWGAEQFF.

This clone was observed many times. Gene names follow the mouse nomenclature. The CDR3 extends 4 residues past the end of the read, so its final part is completed from the germline J gene. The chain recombines TRBV19 with TRBJ2-7, with D tentatively TRBD1 or TRBD2 (5 bases each). V was pared by 2 bases and J by 3 bases, with 6 bases between. There are 12 residues in the CDR3. Germline CDR1 reads FNHDT; CDR2 reads SITEND (reference sequence). CDR3 DNA (partial): TGTGCCAGCAGTATGGGGGACTAT. This translates into CASSMGDY. The full-length CDR3 reads as CASSMGDYEQYF. Using reference TRBV19 and TRBJ2-7 for the parts outside the CDR3, the full variable domain is GGIITQTPKFLIGQEGQKLTLKCQQNFNHDTMYWYRQDSGKGLRLIYYSITENDLQKGDLSEGYDASREKKSSFSLTVTSAQKNEMAVFLCASSMGDYEQYFGPGTRLTVL.

In its sample, this clone was seen a few times. Any gene name here is a mouse gene name. The missing CDR3 end, 4 residues past where the read stops, is filled in from the germline J gene. The chain is built from TRBV14 and TRBJ2-5; 14 nucleotides line up with TRBD2. CDR3 length: 16 residues. V lost 4 bases to trimming and J lost 3 bases; unmatched junction nucleotides: 4. Germline-derived CDR1 and CDR2 are SGHDT and FRDEAV. CDR3 DNA (partial): TGTGCCAGCAGTGAGGGACTGGGGGGGCGGCAAGAC. Its protein product is CASSEGLGGRQD. The full CDR3 reads CASSEGLGGRQDTQYF.

The sample holds a few counts of this clone. Gene and germline names: mouse. The read is 4 residues too short to cover the CDR3 end, so that end is filled in from the germline J gene. This chain joins TRBV5 and TRBJ2-7, with D maybe TRBD1 (5 bases). The CDR3 runs to 13 residues. Germline V gives CDR1 LGHNA, CDR2 YNLKQL (reference sequence). The germline V and J ends were trimmed by 0 bases and 2 bases, with 5 bases remaining between them. CDR3 bases read: TGTGCCAGCAGCCAAGAGGACACCTAT. This encodes CASSQEDTY. The CDR3 in full is CASSQEDTYEQYF.

Turning to this clone: The gene names given are mouse names. The CDR3 is cut off 4 residues early in the read; its end comes from the germline J gene. The chain joins TRBV1 to TRBJ2-4, with TRBD2 matching 12 bases. The germline CDR1 and CDR2 sequences are NSQYPW and LRSPGD (reference sequence). The CDR3 totals 16 residues. The junction had 1 base not matched to a gene; V was cut back by 1 base and J by 2 bases. CDR3 DNA (partial): TGCACCTGCAGTGCAGGGGACTGGGGGGCTCAAAAC. Amino acid sequence: CTCSAGDWGAQN. The whole CDR3 sequence is CTCSAGDWGAQNTLYF.

Regarding this clone: The germline and genes are mouse ones. The read stops 4 residues short of the end of the CDR3; the missing end is completed from the germline J gene. The rearrangement uses TRBV13-3 and TRBJ1-2; 11 bases map to TRBD1. The germline V gene encodes CDR1 NNHDY and CDR2 SYVADS. V lost 2 bases to trimming and J lost 3 bases; unmatched junction nucleotides: 3. The CDR3 totals 15 residues. The sequenced part of the CDR3 DNA is TGTGCCAGCAGTGAGAGGGACAGGGGGGACTCC. Protein product: CASSERDRGDS. The whole CDR3 sequence is CASSERDRGDSDYTF.

Concerning this clone: The protein in this entry is translated from the DNA; at residue 12 it differs from the protein listed in TCRdb. Each gene name is a mouse one. The read terminates 3 residues ahead of where the CDR3 ends, so the germline J gene completes it. The chain employs TRBV19 and TRBJ1-3, with 10 bases that match TRBD1. The J segment lost 4 bases and the V segment lost 4 bases, leaving 5 bases of the junction unmatched. Per germline, CDR1 FNHDT and CDR2 SITEND (reference sequence). This CDR3 has 15 residues. The covered CDR3 bases are TGTGCCAGCAGTTTCGGGACAGGGGTCGGAAATACG. This gives the protein CASSFGTGVGNT. In full, the CDR3 reads CASSFGTGVGNTLYF. The full variable domain, with the rest looked up from reference TRBV19 and TRBJ1-3, is GGIITQTPKFLIGQEGQKLTLKCQQNFNHDTMYWYRQDSGKGLRLIYYSITENDLQKGDLSEGYDASREKKSSFSLTVTSAQKNEMAVFLCASSFGTGVGNTLYFGEGSRLIVV.